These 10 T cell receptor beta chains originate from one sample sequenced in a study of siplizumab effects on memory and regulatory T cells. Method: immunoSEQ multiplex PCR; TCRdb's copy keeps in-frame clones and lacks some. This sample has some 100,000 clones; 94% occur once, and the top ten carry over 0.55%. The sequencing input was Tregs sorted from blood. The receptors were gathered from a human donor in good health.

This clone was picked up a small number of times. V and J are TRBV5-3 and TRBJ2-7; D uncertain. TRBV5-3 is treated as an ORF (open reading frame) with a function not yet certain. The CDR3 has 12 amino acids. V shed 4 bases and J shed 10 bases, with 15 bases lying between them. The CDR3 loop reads CARSPLSVPQYF. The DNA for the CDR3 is TGTGCCAGAAGCCCCCTCTCGGTACCTCAGTACTTC.

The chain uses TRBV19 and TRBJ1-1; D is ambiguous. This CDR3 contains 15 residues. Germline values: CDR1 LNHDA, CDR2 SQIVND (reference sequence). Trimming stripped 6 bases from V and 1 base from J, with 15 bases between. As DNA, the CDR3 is TGTGCCAGTAGCCCATTGGGCACCGCGAACACTGAAGCTTTCTTT. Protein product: CASSPLGTANTEAFF.

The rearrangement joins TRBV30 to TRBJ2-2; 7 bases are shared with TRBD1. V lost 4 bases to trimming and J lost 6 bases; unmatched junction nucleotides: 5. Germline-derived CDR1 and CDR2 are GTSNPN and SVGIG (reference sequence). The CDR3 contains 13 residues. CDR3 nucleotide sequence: TGTGCCTGGAAAGGTCAGGGGGCCGGGGAGCTGTTTTTT. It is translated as CAWKGQGAGELFF.

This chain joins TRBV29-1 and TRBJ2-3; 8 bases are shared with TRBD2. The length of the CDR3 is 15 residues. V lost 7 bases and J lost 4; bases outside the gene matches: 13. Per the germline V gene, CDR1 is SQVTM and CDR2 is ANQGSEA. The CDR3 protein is CSAGGGYGVPDTQYF. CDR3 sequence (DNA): TGCAGCGCCGGGGGGGGATATGGAGTCCCAGATACGCAGTATTTT.

The CDR3 here is CASSQIPDSTGNTIYF. The CDR3 bases are TGTGCCAGCAGCCAAATACCAGACAGTACCGGAAACACCATATATTTT. The rearrangement uses TRBV9 and TRBJ1-3; the D gene is possibly TRBD1 (5 bases). The length of the CDR3 is 16 residues. V shed 4 bases and J shed 4 bases, with 18 bases lying between them. CDR1 and CDR2 from the germline V gene are SGDLS and YYNGEE.

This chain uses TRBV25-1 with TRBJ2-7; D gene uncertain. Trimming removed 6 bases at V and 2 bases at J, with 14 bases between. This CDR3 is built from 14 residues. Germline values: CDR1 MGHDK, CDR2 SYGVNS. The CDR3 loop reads CASRKTRGTYEQYF. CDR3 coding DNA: TGTGCCAGCAGAAAGACCCGAGGCACCTACGAGCAGTACTTC.

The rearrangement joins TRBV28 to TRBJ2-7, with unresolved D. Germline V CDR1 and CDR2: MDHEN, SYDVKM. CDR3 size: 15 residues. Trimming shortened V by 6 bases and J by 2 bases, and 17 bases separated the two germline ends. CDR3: CASSRSMTQTYEQYF. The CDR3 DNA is TGTGCCAGCAGCCGATCGATGACACAGACCTACGAGCAGTACTTC.

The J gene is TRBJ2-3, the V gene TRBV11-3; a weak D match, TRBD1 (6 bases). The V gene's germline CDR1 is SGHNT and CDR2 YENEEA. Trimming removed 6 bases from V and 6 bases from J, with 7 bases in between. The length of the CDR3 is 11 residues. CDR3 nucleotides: TGTGCCAGCAGTAGGGGGGATACGCAGTATTTT. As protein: CASSRGDTQYF. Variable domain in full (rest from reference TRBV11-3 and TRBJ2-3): EAGVVQSPRYKIIEKKQPVAFWCNPISGHNTLYWYLQNLGQGPELLIRYENEEAVDDSQLPKDRFSAERLKGVDSTLKIQPAELGDSAVYLCASSRGDTQYFGPGTRLTVL.

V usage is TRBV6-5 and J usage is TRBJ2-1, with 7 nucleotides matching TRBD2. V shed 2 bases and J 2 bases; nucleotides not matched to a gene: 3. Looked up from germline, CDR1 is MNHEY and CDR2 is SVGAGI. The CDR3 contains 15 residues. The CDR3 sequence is CASSYSGTTYNEQFF. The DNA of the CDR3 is TGTGCCAGCAGTTACAGCGGGACCACCTACAATGAGCAGTTCTTC.

The CDR3 protein is CAWGVWTEAFF. The CDR3 region has the DNA TGTGCCTGGGGGGTGTGGACTGAAGCTTTCTTT. The chain combines TRBV30 with TRBJ1-1; D unclear. The CDR3 has 11 amino acids. The V end lost 5 bases, the J end lost 5 bases, and 9 bases lay between the germline ends. CDR1 and CDR2 from the germline V gene are GTSNPN and SVGIG (reference sequence).